Here is one TCR beta chain with its context. The sample comes from a study of T cells expressing NK-cell markers. From its re-call of the 5' RACE reads, TCRdb lists each CDR3 protein once, without DNA. The listing contains some 460,000 distinct CDR3 sequences. This CDR3 comprises 14 residues. The source of this sequence is a woman between 50 and 59 years old in good health. Sequencing input: blood T cells: a sorted CD56 or NKG2C T cell subset, CD4+ or CD8+ T cells, or bulk PBMC T cells (not recorded which). The rearrangement uses TRBV12-3 or TRBV12-4 and TRBJ2-5. CDR3: CASSLALAGGTQYF.